This TCR beta chain came from a study of Ad26.COV2.S vaccination and SARS-CoV-2 variants. Whole-study findings and limits: Vaccinees displayed broader spike-specific TCR repertoires than placebo recipients. After vaccination, substantial breadth of spike-specific CD8+ and CD4+ responses was reported.

Clones were read by immunoSEQ multiplex PCR, and TCRdb kept only the in-frame ones, dropping some. The table includes about 87,000 clones, approximately 77% detected once. Comments on this clone: What it binds is unknown.

Germline CDR1 reads MNHEY; CDR2 reads SMNVEV (reference sequence). There are 20 residues in the CDR3. V was shortened by 7 bases and J by 2 bases, with 31 bases between the two germline ends. V is TRBV27 and J is TRBJ2-3; TRBD2 might be the D (6 bases). This receptor was taken from a human donor who had recovered from COVID-19. This sample comprised peripheral blood, obtained after recovery from COVID-19. DNA for the CDR3: TGTGCCAGCACCCTCCGGTCAGGAGGTCTAGCGAGGACCTCCACAGATACGCAGTATTTT. Translation: CASTLRSGGLARTSTDTQYF.